This section outlines one T cell receptor beta chain sequence together with its context. Method: immunoSEQ multiplex PCR; TCRdb's copy keeps in-frame clones and lacks some. Seen here are fewer than 250,000 clones, just under 90% observed once, and the top ten hold around 1%. The V gene's germline CDR1 is MGHDK and CDR2 SYGVNS. V shed 4 bases, J shed 7 bases, and the junction held 12 bases outside the gene matches. The CDR3 spans 15 residues. This sample is part of a study of blood T cell repertoires in COVID-19. The TCR was taken from a middle-aged man who had been exposed to COVID-19. V and J are TRBV25-1 and TRBJ2-7; TRBD1 matches at 8 bases. Sequencing was performed on PBMCs or T cells enriched from blood (not recorded which). CDR3 coding DNA: TGTGCCAGCAGTGGCTCAGGGGGCCCTCTTATGGAGCAGTACTTC. Its protein is CASSGSGGPLMEQYF.